This entry features one TCR beta chain sequence. This sample was taken from a study of T cells in Graves' hyperthyroidism and ophthalmopathy. Overall study: At initial diagnosis, before any treatment had begun, peripheral blood was obtained.

A lack of ophthalmopathy progression within 18 months defined stable Graves' hyperthyroidism. Germline V gene data show CDR1 as LNHDA and CDR2 as SQIVND (reference sequence). The trim removed 6 bases at V and 4 bases at J, leaving 6 bases unmatched. The CDR3 has 16 amino acids. TCR beta CDR3 region amplification was performed from RNA transcripts. RT-PCR in the first round (using the HTBI primer set) targeted the TCR CDR3. TCRdb redid the calling of the multiplex PCR reads with MiXCR, one entry per CDR3 protein. The sample shows about 360,000 distinct CDR3 sequences, under 15% of them seen only once. The receptor was isolated from a woman under 30 with Graves' hyperthyroidism. This chain connects TRBV19 to TRBJ2-3; 14 nucleotides line up with TRBD2. The sequencing sample was made of blood. CDR3 nucleotide sequence: TGTGCCAGTAGGGTGCGACTAGCGGGAGGGCCAGATACGCAGTATTTT. Its translation is CASRVRLAGGPDTQYF. Full variable domain (missing parts from reference TRBV19 and TRBJ2-3): DGGITQSPKYLFRKEGQNVTLSCEQNLNHDAMYWYRQDPGQGLRLIYYSQIVNDFQKGDIAEGYSVSREKKESFPLTVTSAQKNPTAFYLCASRVRLAGGPDTQYFGPGTRLTVL.